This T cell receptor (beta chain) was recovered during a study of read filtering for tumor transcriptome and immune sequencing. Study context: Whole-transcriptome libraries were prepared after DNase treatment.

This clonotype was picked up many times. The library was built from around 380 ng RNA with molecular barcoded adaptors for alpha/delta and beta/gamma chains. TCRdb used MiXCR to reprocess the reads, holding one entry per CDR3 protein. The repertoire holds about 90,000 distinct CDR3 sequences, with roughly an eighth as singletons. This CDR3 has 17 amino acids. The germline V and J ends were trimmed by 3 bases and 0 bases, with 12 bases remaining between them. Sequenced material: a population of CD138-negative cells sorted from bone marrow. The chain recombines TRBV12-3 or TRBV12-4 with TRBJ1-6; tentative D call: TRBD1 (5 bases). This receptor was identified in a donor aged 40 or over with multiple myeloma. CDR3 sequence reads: CASSLTEASSYNSPLHF. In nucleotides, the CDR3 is TGTGCCAGCAGTTTGACAGAGGCCAGCTCCTATAATTCACCCCTCCACTTT.